Here is one T cell receptor (beta chain) with its context. Its antigen is not identified. The source of the sample is a study of T cell responses to AZD1222 COVID-19 vaccine. Method: immunoSEQ multiplex PCR; TCRdb's copy keeps in-frame clones and lacks some. The sample includes fewer than 85,000 clones, 89% of them seen just once. Findings of the study overall: Reportedly, close to half of spike-specific TCRs are directed against unmutated variant regions. Spike-specific TCR repertoires showed rising breadth and depth after two AZD1222 doses. Sampling captured repertoires only after the peak T cell response. In a largely white British group with more females than males, clonal diversity was possibly underestimated.

The sequence was obtained from an adult who received the AZD1222 COVID-19 vaccine. Material: peripheral blood, obtained 28 days after the second AZD1222 dose.

The chain's CDR3 is CASSPRGSHTYEQYF. CDR3 coding DNA: TGTGCCAGCTCTCCGCGGGGTTCCCATACCTACGAGCAGTACTTC. The chain combines TRBV18 with TRBJ2-7; D perhaps matches TRBD2 (6 bases). Germline V lookup: CDR1 KGHSH, CDR2 LQKENI. Between the trimmed V and J ends, which lost 6 bases and 2 bases, there was a span of 17 bases. The CDR3 loop spans 15 amino acids.